This entry lists 3 T cell receptor beta chains sequenced from one sample in a study of cytomegalovirus exposure and HLA in healthy donors. Use of 60 Vbeta and 13 Jbeta primers characterized the PCR. The protocol was immunoSEQ multiplex PCR, while the TCRdb copy is restricted to in-frame clones and leaves out a portion. The sample table sets out some 110,000 clones. Sequencing was done on a sample of PBMCs. Every receptor here comes from a man between 35 and 55 years old in good health and CMV-seronegative.

The chain has TRBV5-5 and TRBJ2-7, with 13 bases identical to TRBD2. V was clipped by 3 bases and J by 2 bases; unmatched bases: 2. CDR3 length: 15 residues. CDR1 is SGHKS and CDR2 is YYEKEE in the germline V gene (reference sequence). CDR3 sequence reads: CASSSGLAGTYEQYF. CDR3 coding DNA: TGTGCCAGCAGCTCGGGACTAGCGGGAACCTACGAGCAGTACTTC.

V and J are TRBV30 and TRBJ1-1; possibly TRBD1 for D (6 bases). V was clipped by 0 bases and J by 5 bases, with 10 bases between them. Germline assignment: CDR1 GTSNPN and CDR2 SVGIG (reference sequence). This CDR3 has 13 residues. CDR3 protein: CAWSVRGGTEAFF. The CDR3 region has the DNA TGTGCCTGGAGTGTCAGGGGAGGGACTGAAGCTTTCTTT. Full variable domain (remainder filled in from reference TRBV30 and TRBJ1-1): SQTIHQWPATLVQPVGSPLSLECTVEGTSNPNLYWYRQAAGRGLQLLFYSVGIGQISSEVPQNLSASRPQDRQFILSSKKLLLSDSGFYLCAWSVRGGTEAFFGQGTRLTVV.

The rearrangement links TRBV7-9 to TRBJ2-7; 8 bases match TRBD2. The CDR3 contains 16 residues. The germline CDR1 and CDR2 sequences are SEHNR and FQNEAQ (reference sequence). The V segment lost 5 bases and the J segment 1 base; nucleotides outside the gene matches: 10. The CDR3 region is CASSLQPGLGSYEQYF. In DNA form, the CDR3 reads TGTGCCAGCAGCCTACAACCGGGACTAGGGTCCTACGAGCAGTACTTC.